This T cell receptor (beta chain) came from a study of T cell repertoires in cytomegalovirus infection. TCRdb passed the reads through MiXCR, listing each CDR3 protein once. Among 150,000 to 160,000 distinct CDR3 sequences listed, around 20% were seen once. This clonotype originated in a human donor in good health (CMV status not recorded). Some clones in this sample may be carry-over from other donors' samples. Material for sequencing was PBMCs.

The CDR3: CSAGLEGSDTQYF. The CDR3 DNA follows: TGCAGTGCTGGGTTAGAAGGGTCAGATACGCAGTATTTT. The chain joins TRBV20-1 to TRBJ2-3; D remains ambiguous. The CDR3 is 13 residues long. The V gene lost 5 bases and the J gene lost 4 bases, with 13 bases spanning the gap. The germline V gene encodes CDR1 DFQATT and CDR2 SNEGSKA (reference sequence).